Below are 10 T cell receptor beta chains sequenced from a single sample in a study of blood T cell repertoires in COVID-19. Produced via immunoSEQ multiplex PCR; TCRdb's table is partial and in-frame only. This table has 90,000 to 120,000 clones, about 87% appearing once. Material: peripheral blood. The source of these receptors is a man in his fifties or sixties with active or convalescent COVID-19.

The rearrangement uses TRBV5-1 and TRBJ1-1; D might be TRBD1 (6 bases). The CDR3 length is 14 residues. The V end was cut by 3 bases, the J end by 1 base, with 10 bases between. CDR1 and CDR2 (germline): SGHRS, YFSETQ. The CDR3 is CASSWETGNTEAFF. The CDR3 nucleotides read TGCGCCAGCAGCTGGGAGACAGGGAACACTGAAGCTTTCTTT.

CDR3: CASSFAGTGGRTEAFF. The CDR3 DNA reads TGTGCCAGCAGTTTCGCCGGGACAGGGGGCCGGACTGAAGCTTTCTTT. The rearrangement links TRBV6-5 to TRBJ1-1, with TRBD1 matching over 12 bases. This CDR3 region has 16 residues. After removal of 4 bases from V and 5 bases from J, the junction contained 8 bases not matched to a gene. Germline-derived CDR1 and CDR2 are MNHEY and SVGAGI.

Many counts were recorded for this clone. The chain uses TRBV27 and TRBJ2-7; tentative D call: TRBD1 (5 bases). This CDR3 region has 16 residues. Germline V gene data show CDR1 as MNHEY and CDR2 as SMNVEV (reference sequence). V lost 2 bases to trimming and J lost 0 bases, with 14 bases between them. CDR3 sequence: CASSLRIGAGSYEQYF. The CDR3 nucleotides are TGTGCCAGCAGTTTACGAATTGGGGCAGGCTCCTACGAGCAGTACTTC.

On this clone itself: The junction differs from germline at one of its ends, possibly a read error. V is TRBV7-7 and J is TRBJ1-4; 9 bases are shared with TRBD1. This CDR3 has 14 residues. Germline V lookup: CDR1 SSHAT, CDR2 FNYEAQ (reference sequence). The DNA for the CDR3 is TGTGCTAGCAGCTCGGGACAGGGAGACGAAAAACTGTTTTTT. This sequence encodes CASSSGQGDEKLFF.

This clone occurred once. The rearrangement links TRBV5-7 to TRBJ1-5; D may be TRBD1 (6 bases). TRBV5-7 falls under the ORF class, with uncertain function. This CDR3 comprises 15 residues. V shed 3 bases and J shed 7 bases, with 17 bases lying between them. The CDR3 protein is CASSYGTRGSQPQHF. The DNA of the CDR3 is TGTGCCAGCAGCTACGGGACACGGGGCAGCCAGCCCCAGCATTTT.

A single count supports this clone. The chain couples TRBV30 to TRBJ1-1, with D possibly matching TRBD1 (5 bases). This CDR3 region has 13 residues. V was cut by 1 base and J by 1 base, with 7 bases left in between. CDR1 is GTSNPN, CDR2 SVGIG, per germline (reference sequence). The CDR3, as DNA: TGTGCCTGGAGTGGGACACCGAACACTGAAGCTTTCTTT. It specifies CAWSGTPNTEAFF.

The CDR3 nucleotides are TGTGCCAGCAGCAATTCAGCGGGAGTTTACGAGCAGTACTTC. As protein: CASSNSAGVYEQYF. The chain is built from TRBV11-2 and TRBJ2-7, with 8 positions matching TRBD2. V was pared by 5 bases and J by 4 bases, with 7 bases of the junction left unmatched. The CDR3 totals 14 residues. In germline, CDR1 is SGHAT, CDR2 FQNNGV. The whole variable domain, filled in from reference TRBV11-2 and TRBJ2-7, reads EAGVAQSPRYKIIEKRQSVAFWCNPISGHATLYWYQQILGQGPKLLIQFQNNGVVDDSQLPKDRFSAERLKGVDSTLKIQPAKLEDSAVYLCASSNSAGVYEQYFGPGTRLTVT.

The rearrangement joins TRBV5-6 to TRBJ1-2; no reliable D call. Germline CDR1 SGHDT, CDR2 YYEEEE. This CDR3 spans 14 amino acids. The ends were cut back, 3 bases at V and 1 base at J, with 10 bases in the middle. The CDR3 sequence is CASSSVQSNYGYTF. CDR3 in DNA: TGTGCCAGCAGCTCCGTACAGAGTAACTATGGCTACACCTTC.

This chain links TRBV6-5 with TRBJ1-2; D is uncertain. The CDR3 sequence is 14 residues long. V dropped 8 bases and J dropped 2 bases, with 15 bases sitting between them. Germline CDR1 is MNHEY and CDR2 is SVGAGI. The CDR3 region is CASYEASGNYGYTF. CDR3 DNA sequence: TGTGCCAGCTATGAGGCGTCCGGAAACTATGGCTACACCTTC.

The V gene is TRBV27, the J gene TRBJ2-1, with 12 bases identical to TRBD2. CDR1 is MNHEY and CDR2 is SMNVEV in the germline V gene (reference sequence). This CDR3 has 14 amino acids. J was trimmed by 10 bases and V by 3 bases; bases with no gene match: 4. CDR3 DNA: TGTGCCAGCAGTTTCAGGACTAGCGGGGAAGAGCAGTTCTTC. Translated, it gives CASSFRTSGEEQFF.